The 10 T cell receptor beta chains listed next were all sequenced from one sample in a study of blood T cell repertoires in COVID-19 (TCRdb year 2020). Preparation of the library involved the immunoSEQ multiplex PCR assay. TCRdb stores this immuneACCESS table with in-frame sequences only. Part of the clones is absent; in the studies checked, under half of the shortfall reflects unresolved V genes, and no reason is known for the rest. The sample table records 35,000 to 50,000 clones; roughly nine tenths of these occur just once. 15% of the sample is taken by the ten largest. Sequencing input: peripheral blood. These receptor sequences come from a man aged 70-80 years with active COVID-19.

The V gene is TRBV19, the J gene TRBJ2-5; 12 bases map to TRBD2. The germline CDR1 and CDR2 sequences are LNHDA and SQIVND (reference sequence). The CDR3 runs to 14 residues. V lost 8 bases, J lost 9 bases, and 10 bases stayed unmatched. This CDR3 reads CASSQASGGAAQYF. The CDR3 DNA reads as TGTGCCAGTTCTCAGGCTAGCGGGGGGGCGGCCCAGTACTTC.

The chain links TRBV7-2 to TRBJ1-5; D is ambiguous. The CDR3 has 13 residues. Deletions cut 2 bases from V and 9 bases from J, with 11 bases between. CDR1 is SGHTA, CDR2 FQGNSA, per germline. In nucleotides, the CDR3 is TGTGCCAGCAGCTTATCCTTCACAGCGCCCCAGCATTTT. Protein sequence: CASSLSFTAPQHF.

The chain uses TRBV5-1 and TRBJ2-5, with D possibly being TRBD2 (7 bases). CDR1 and CDR2 (germline): SGHRS, YFSETQ. V lost 6 bases, J lost 3 bases, and 15 bases lay in between. This CDR3 has 14 residues. The CDR3 is CASMPGGGEETQYF. The CDR3 coding sequence is TGCGCCAGCATGCCGGGGGGCGGAGAAGAGACCCAGTACTTC.

The chain combines TRBV5-5 with TRBJ1-5; D not certain. Germline CDR1 is SGHKS and CDR2 is YYEKEE (reference sequence). Trimming stripped 4 bases from V and 2 bases from J, with 19 bases between. The CDR3 has 17 residues. The CDR3 sequence: CASSPSGNSGGNQPQHF. Here the CDR3 DNA reads TGTGCCAGCAGCCCTTCTGGAAACAGCGGGGGCAATCAGCCCCAGCATTTT.

V and J are TRBV5-1 and TRBJ1-4; D is uncertain. Trimming took 0 bases from V and 14 from J, leaving 14 bases between them. The CDR3 is made up of 13 amino acids. CDR1 and CDR2 from the germline V gene are SGHRS and YFSETQ. CDR3: CASSLGTEDVLFF. DNA for the CDR3: TGCGCCAGCAGCTTGGGGACGGAGGATGTGCTGTTTTTT.

The CDR3 nucleotides are TGTGCCAGCAGCGGGGGACAGGGCGGGACTGAAGCTTTCTTT. Translated: CASSGGQGGTEAFF. The chain recombines TRBV7-9 with TRBJ1-1, with 9 positions matching TRBD1. The CDR3 length is 14 residues. Germline lookup yields CDR1 SEHNR and CDR2 FQNEAQ (reference sequence). V gave up 5 bases and J gave up 5 bases; unmatched junction bases: 6.

Worth noting for this clone: One junction end disagrees with the germline gene, perhaps due to a read error. This rearrangement joins TRBV18 to TRBJ1-2, with a weak D call TRBD1 (6 bases). The CDR3 is 15 residues long. CDR1 KGHSH and CDR2 LQKENI come from the germline V gene. CDR3: CASSPQTGHAYGHTF. Here the CDR3 DNA reads TGTGCCAGCTCACCACAGACAGGTCATGCTTATGGCCACACCTTC.

The rearrangement joins TRBV9 to TRBJ2-3, with 9 bases fitting TRBD2. Germline V gene sequence: CDR1 SGDLS, CDR2 YYNGEE. The V gene end was trimmed by 0 bases and the J gene end by 3 bases; junction bases not matched to a gene: 5. This CDR3 contains 16 residues. CDR3 residues: CASSVDSGLATDTQYF. The CDR3 DNA follows: TGTGCCAGCAGCGTAGATTCGGGACTAGCAACAGATACGCAGTATTTT.

J is TRBJ2-7 and V is TRBV3-1 (or the pseudogene TRBV3-2), with D possibly being TRBD1 (5 bases). Per the germline V gene, CDR1 is LGHDT and CDR2 is YNNKEL (reference sequence). V was trimmed by 2 bases and J by 0 bases, leaving 14 bases between them. CDR3 length: 16 residues. The CDR3 is CASSQNPPGISYEQYF. CDR3 coding DNA: TGTGCCAGCAGCCAAAACCCTCCAGGGATCTCCTACGAGCAGTACTTC.

V and J are TRBV7-2 and TRBJ1-1, with a tentative D call TRBD1 (6 bases). Germline CDR1 and CDR2: SGHTA and FQGNSA. The V gene lost 3 bases and the J gene lost 1 base, with 9 bases spanning the gap. The length of the CDR3 is 14 residues. The CDR3 protein is CASSFGGPNTEAFF. In nucleotides, the CDR3 is TGTGCCAGCAGCTTTGGGGGCCCGAACACTGAAGCTTTCTTT.